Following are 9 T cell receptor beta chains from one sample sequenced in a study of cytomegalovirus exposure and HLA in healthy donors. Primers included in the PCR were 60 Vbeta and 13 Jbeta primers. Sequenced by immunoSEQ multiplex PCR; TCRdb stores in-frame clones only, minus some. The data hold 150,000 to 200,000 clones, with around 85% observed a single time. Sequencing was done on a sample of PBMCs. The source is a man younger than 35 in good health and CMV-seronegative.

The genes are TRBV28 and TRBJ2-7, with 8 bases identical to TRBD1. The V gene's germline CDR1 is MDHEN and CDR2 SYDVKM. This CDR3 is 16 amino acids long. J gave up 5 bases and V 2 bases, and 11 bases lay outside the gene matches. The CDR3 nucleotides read TGTGCCAGCAGTTTAGTCGGGGGCAGGGGGCCTGACGAGCAGTACTTC. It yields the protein CASSLVGGRGPDEQYF. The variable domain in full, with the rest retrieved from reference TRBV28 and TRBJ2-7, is DVKVTQSSRYLVKRTGEKVFLECVQDMDHENMFWYRQDPGLGLRLIYFSYDVKMKEKGDIPEGYSVSREKKERFSLILESASTNQTSMYLCASSLVGGRGPDEQYFGPGTRLTVT.

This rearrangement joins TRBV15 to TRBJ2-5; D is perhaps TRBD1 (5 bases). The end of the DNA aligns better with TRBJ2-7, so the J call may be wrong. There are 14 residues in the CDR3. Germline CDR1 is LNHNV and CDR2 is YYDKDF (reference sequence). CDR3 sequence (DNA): TGTGCCACCAGCAGACAGGGTCGCGGCTACGAGCAGTACTTC. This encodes CATSRQGRGYEQYF.

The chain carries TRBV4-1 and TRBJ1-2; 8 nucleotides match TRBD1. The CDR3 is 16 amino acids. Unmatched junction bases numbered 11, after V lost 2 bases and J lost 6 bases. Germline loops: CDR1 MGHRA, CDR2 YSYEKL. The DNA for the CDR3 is TGCGCCAGCAGCCAAAGACCTCCAGGGGGCTCTAATGGCTACACCTTC. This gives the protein CASSQRPPGGSNGYTF.

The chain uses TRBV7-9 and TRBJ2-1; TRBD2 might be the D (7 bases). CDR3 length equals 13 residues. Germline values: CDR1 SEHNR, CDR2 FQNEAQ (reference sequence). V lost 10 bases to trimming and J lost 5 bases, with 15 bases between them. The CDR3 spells CATRDGGHNEQFF. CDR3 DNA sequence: TGTGCCACACGGGACGGGGGGCACAATGAGCAGTTCTTC.

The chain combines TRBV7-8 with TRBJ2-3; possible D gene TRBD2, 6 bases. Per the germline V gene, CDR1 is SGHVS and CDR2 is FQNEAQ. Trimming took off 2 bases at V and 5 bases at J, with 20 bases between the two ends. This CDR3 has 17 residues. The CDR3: CASSLSYAGPDGDTQYF. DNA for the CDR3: TGTGCCAGCAGCTTATCTTACGCGGGGCCGGATGGAGATACGCAGTATTTT. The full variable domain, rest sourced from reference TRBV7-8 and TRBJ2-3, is GAGVSQSPRYKVAKRGQDVALRCDPISGHVSLFWYQQALGQGPEFLTYFQNEAQLDKSGLPSDRFFAERPEGSVSTLKIQRTQQEDSAVYLCASSLSYAGPDGDTQYFGPGTRLTVL.

The CDR3 nucleotides read TGTGCCAGCAGCCATACAGCTGGTTCCTACAATGAGCAGTTCTTC. Translating gives CASSHTAGSYNEQFF. The chain carries TRBV5-4 and TRBJ2-1, with D uncertain. CDR3 length equals 15 residues. Germline V gives CDR1 SGHNT, CDR2 YYREEE (reference sequence). V lost 4 bases to trimming and J lost 1 base, with 12 bases between them.

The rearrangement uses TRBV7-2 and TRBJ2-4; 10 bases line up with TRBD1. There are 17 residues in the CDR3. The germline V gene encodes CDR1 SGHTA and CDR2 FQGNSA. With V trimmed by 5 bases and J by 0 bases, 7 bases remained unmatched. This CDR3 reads CASSESGTGVAKNIQYF. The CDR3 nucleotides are TGTGCCAGCAGCGAGTCCGGGACAGGGGTAGCCAAAAACATTCAGTACTTC. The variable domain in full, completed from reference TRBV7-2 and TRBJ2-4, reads GAGVSQSPSNKVTEKGKDVELRCDPISGHTALYWYRQSLGQGLEFLIYFQGNSAPDKSGLPSDRFSAERTGGSVSTLTIQRTQQEDSAVYLCASSESGTGVAKNIQYFGAGTRLSVL.

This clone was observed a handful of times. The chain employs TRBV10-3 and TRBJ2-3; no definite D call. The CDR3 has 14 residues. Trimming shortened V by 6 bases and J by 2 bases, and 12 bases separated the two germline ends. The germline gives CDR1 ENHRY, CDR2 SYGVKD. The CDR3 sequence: CAIRKKRDTDTQYF. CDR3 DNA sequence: TGTGCCATCAGAAAAAAGAGAGACACAGATACGCAGTATTTT.

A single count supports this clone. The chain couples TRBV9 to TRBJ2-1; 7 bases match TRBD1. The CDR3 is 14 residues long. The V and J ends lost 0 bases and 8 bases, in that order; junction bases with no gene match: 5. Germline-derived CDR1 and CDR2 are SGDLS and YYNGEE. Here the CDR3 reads CASSVEGARDEQFF. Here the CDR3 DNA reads TGTGCCAGCAGCGTAGAGGGGGCACGGGATGAGCAGTTCTTC.